Sequencing of this T cell receptor beta chain was carried out in a study of shared clonotypes between healthy human individuals. Study-wide results and caveats: Among non-shared clonotypes, generation probabilities were lower than among those shared by all four donors.

A CD45RA+ naive subset and a CD45RA-negative memory subset were split from CD4+ cells. Notes on this clone: Its antigen is as yet unknown. Other DNA sequences in this sample translate to the same CDR3.

Sequencing used immunoSEQ multiplex PCR; TCRdb keeps in-frame clones, though not all of them. The profile covers approximately 2.5 million clones, with roughly 92% appearing a single time and under 0.15% taken by the ten largest. Trimming removed 2 bases from V and 0 bases from J, with 7 bases in between. This CDR3 comprises 14 residues. Germline lookup yields CDR1 MNHEY and CDR2 SMNVEV (reference sequence). The sample consisted of naive CD4+ T cells sorted from blood. This sample's subset: CD45RA+ positively selected. This sequence originates from a man younger than 35 in good health. The chain employs TRBV27 and TRBJ1-2, with D unresolved. CDR3 DNA: TGTGCCAGCAGTTTAGCGGGGACTAACTATGGCTACACCTTC. Translating it yields CASSLAGTNYGYTF.